This T cell receptor (beta chain) was retrieved from a study of T-cell reconstitution after alpha-beta-depleted transplantation in children. This sample's TCRbeta library carried unique molecular identifier barcodes. TCRdb fed the PCR reads into MiXCR, producing one record per CDR3 protein. The sample consists of 670,000 or so distinct CDR3 sequences, under 15% of them appearing once. This TCR was recovered from a girl aged 2 to 10 with congenital amegakaryocytic thrombocytopenia, due to receive a stem cell transplant. The sample consisted of PBMCs, taken before TCRalphabeta/CD19-depleted stem cell transplant.

CDR3 DNA sequence: TGTGCCAGCAGCTTACGGGACGTCTCCTACGAGCAGTACTTC. Translated, it gives CASSLRDVSYEQYF. The chain combines TRBV7-9 with TRBJ2-7; D may match TRBD1 or TRBD2 (5 bases each). Trimming cost V 2 bases and J 0 bases, with 8 bases left between them. There are 14 residues in the CDR3. The germline CDR1 and CDR2 sequences are SEHNR and FQNEAQ (reference sequence).